The 9 T cell receptor beta chains reported below all come from one sample, sequenced in a study of T cell responses to AZD1222 COVID-19 vaccine. Profiling relied on immunoSEQ multiplex PCR, and the TCRdb table lists in-frame clones only, not all of them. In the table there are more than 120,000 clones, approximately 86% of which are singletons. The material was peripheral blood, obtained 28 days after the second dose of the MenACWY control vaccine. The receptors shown here come from an adult who received the MenACWY meningococcal vaccine as a control.

The chain links TRBV7-3 to TRBJ2-2, with TRBD1 identical over 7 bases. CDR1 and CDR2 from the germline V gene are SGHTA and FQGTGA. The CDR3 runs to 15 residues. J lost 1 base, V lost 5 bases, and 4 bases had no gene match. The CDR3: CASSPRTGNTGELFF. The DNA of the CDR3 is TGTGCCAGCAGCCCCCGGACAGGGAACACCGGGGAGCTGTTTTTT.

The CDR3: CASSLASGQREQYF. CDR3 coding DNA: TGTGCCAGCAGCTTGGCCTCCGGACAGCGGGAGCAGTACTTC. The J gene is TRBJ2-7, the V gene TRBV5-4, with D perhaps matching TRBD1 (6 bases). The germline gives CDR1 SGHNT, CDR2 YYREEE (reference sequence). The CDR3 has 14 residues. V was pared by 0 bases and J by 7 bases, with 14 bases between.

This chain connects TRBV30 to TRBJ1-2, with a weak D call TRBD1 (5 bases). V dropped 3 bases and J dropped 8 bases, with 13 bases sitting between them. This CDR3 comprises 12 residues. The germline gives CDR1 GTSNPN, CDR2 SVGIG (reference sequence). The CDR3 coding sequence is TGTGCCTGGAGAGGGGACGGCGAGGGCTACACCTTC. It is translated as CAWRGDGEGYTF.

The rearrangement uses TRBV18 and TRBJ1-1; maybe TRBD1 (6 bases). V shed 2 bases and J shed 6 bases, with 13 bases lying between them. CDR3 size: 14 residues. The germline V gene has CDR1 KGHSH and CDR2 LQKENI. The CDR3 loop is CASSPSGEWAEAFF. Written as DNA, the CDR3 is TGTGCCAGCTCACCATCAGGGGAGTGGGCTGAAGCTTTCTTT.

The genes are TRBV10-3 and TRBJ2-3; a weak D match, TRBD1 (5 bases). CDR1 is ENHRY, CDR2 SYGVKD, per germline. The CDR3 sequence is 13 residues long. V lost 10 bases and J 2 bases, leaving 13 bases between the germline ends. The CDR3, as DNA: TGTGCCACCAAGGACACCTACACAGATACGCAGTATTTT. Translation: CATKDTYTDTQYF.

The chain carries TRBV4-1 and TRBJ1-2; D uncertain. Germline V CDR1 and CDR2: MGHRA, YSYEKL. There are 14 residues in the CDR3. Trimming shortened V by 3 bases and J by 8 bases, and 16 bases separated the two germline ends. CDR3 bases: TGCGCCAGCAGCCATGGTCGTGGCAGGTACGGCTACACCTTC. It specifies CASSHGRGRYGYTF.

The CDR3 reads CASSSTRQNEKLFF. The CDR3 bases are TGTGCCAGCAGTTCCACCCGACAGAATGAAAAACTGTTTTTT. This chain connects TRBV28 to TRBJ1-4, with TRBD1 as a possible D gene (5 bases). V gave up 4 bases and J gave up 5 bases, with 11 bases separating them. The germline gives CDR1 MDHEN, CDR2 SYDVKM. The CDR3 runs to 14 residues. Full variable domain (rest looked up from reference TRBV28 and TRBJ1-4): DVKVTQSSRYLVKRTGEKVFLECVQDMDHENMFWYRQDPGLGLRLIYFSYDVKMKEKGDIPEGYSVSREKKERFSLILESASTNQTSMYLCASSSTRQNEKLFFGSGTQLSVL.

The V and J genes are TRBV7-9 and TRBJ2-5, with 7 bases matching TRBD1. Losses at the gene ends were 4 bases for V and 3 bases for J; bases not matched to a gene: 8. Germline V lookup: CDR1 SEHNR, CDR2 FQNEAQ (reference sequence). CDR3 length: 15 residues. Written as DNA, the CDR3 is TGTGCCAGCAGCTCGGTCGGGCAGGGGGAAGAGACCCAGTACTTC. It specifies CASSSVGQGEETQYF.

The CDR3 coding sequence is TGTGCCAGCAGCCTTCAACAGGGGGCGATCTATGGCTACACCTTC. This sequence encodes CASSLQQGAIYGYTF. The genes are TRBV7-6 and TRBJ1-2; 9 bases align to TRBD1. CDR3 size: 15 residues. After removal of 5 bases from V and 4 bases from J, the junction contained 8 bases not matched to a gene. Germline lookup yields CDR1 SGHVS and CDR2 FNYEAQ.